Listed here are 22 T cell receptor beta chains from one sample, sequenced in a study of shared clonotypes between healthy human individuals. Produced via immunoSEQ multiplex PCR; TCRdb's table is partial and in-frame only. The sample gives 2 million or so clones, 90% to 95% of which show up once; 0.1% to 0.15% is in the top ten. The sample taken for sequencing was naive CD4+ T cells sorted from blood. Subset defined: CD45RA+ positively selected. The receptor source for this set is a man aged 18 to 30 in good health.

The chain's CDR3 is CASSRGGPQETQYF. Here the CDR3 DNA reads TGTGCCAGCAGTCGGGGGGGTCCACAAGAGACCCAGTACTTC. The chain carries TRBV5-4 and TRBJ2-5; TRBD2 matches 8 bases. After removal of 5 bases from V and 2 bases from J, the junction contained 5 bases not matched to a gene. This CDR3 comprises 14 residues. CDR1 SGHNT and CDR2 YYREEE come from the germline V gene (reference sequence).

The chain carries TRBV7-2 and TRBJ2-5, with unresolved D. The CDR3 length is 16 residues. Trimming removed 6 bases from V and 0 bases from J, with 17 bases in between. CDR1 and CDR2 (germline): SGHTA, FQGNSA. CDR3 coding DNA: TGTGCCAGCAGGCACAACGTGGCGACGTACCAAGAGACCCAGTACTTC. Amino acid sequence: CASRHNVATYQETQYF.

The chain joins TRBV10-3 to TRBJ1-5; D not resolved. Looked up from germline, CDR1 is ENHRY and CDR2 is SYGVKD. V was pared by 1 base and J by 6 bases, with 13 bases between. CDR3 length equals 15 residues. The CDR3, as DNA: TGTGCCATCAGTGAGTTCCCTATGGTGGGTCAGCCCCAGCATTTT. Its translation is CAISEFPMVGQPQHF.

About this clone: This CDR3 is also generated by other DNA sequences in the sample. This chain connects TRBV11-3 to TRBJ2-5; 10 positions agree with TRBD1. This CDR3 region has 15 residues. In germline, CDR1 is SGHNT, CDR2 YENEEA. With 6 bases clipped from V and 1 base from J, the junction kept 5 bases outside the gene matches. The CDR3 spells CASSSGTGVQETQYF. The DNA of the CDR3 is TGTGCCAGCAGTTCCGGGACAGGGGTCCAAGAGACCCAGTACTTC. The full variable domain, its missing parts supplied by reference TRBV11-3 and TRBJ2-5, is EAGVVQSPRYKIIEKKQPVAFWCNPISGHNTLYWYLQNLGQGPELLIRYENEEAVDDSQLPKDRFSAERLKGVDSTLKIQPAELGDSAVYLCASSSGTGVQETQYFGPGTRLLVL.

V and J are TRBV7-9 and TRBJ2-2, with a possible D match to TRBD1 (6 bases). Germline lookup yields CDR1 SEHNR and CDR2 FQNEAQ (reference sequence). The CDR3 extends over 13 amino acids. The V end was cut by 6 bases, the J end by 3 bases, with 8 bases between. The CDR3 DNA is TGTGCCAGCAGGTCAGGGGACACCGGGGAGCTGTTTTTT. It specifies CASRSGDTGELFF.

The rearrangement joins TRBV7-9 to TRBJ1-3; D is perhaps TRBD1 (5 bases). The CDR3 consists of 16 residues. V was trimmed by 2 bases and J by 0 bases, leaving 11 bases between them. Germline V gene lookup returns CDR1 SEHNR and CDR2 FQNEAQ (reference sequence). As DNA, the CDR3 is TGTGCCAGCAGCTTAAATGATGGGGCCTCTGGAAACACCATATATTTT. Translating gives CASSLNDGASGNTIYF.

The J gene is TRBJ2-7, the V gene TRBV30; D not resolved. This CDR3 spans 12 amino acids. Trimming pared 4 bases from V and 2 bases from J, leaving 9 bases between. CDR1 and CDR2 (germline): GTSNPN, SVGIG (reference sequence). The DNA for the CDR3 is TGTGCCTGGAAGGGTATCACCTACGAGCAGTACTTC. Translated: CAWKGITYEQYF. The full variable domain, rest sourced from reference TRBV30 and TRBJ2-7, is SQTIHQWPATLVQPVGSPLSLECTVEGTSNPNLYWYRQAAGRGLQLLFYSVGIGQISSEVPQNLSASRPQDRQFILSSKKLLLSDSGFYLCAWKGITYEQYFGPGTRLTVT.

With respect to this clone: Other nucleotide sequences in the sample specify the same CDR3. The chain carries TRBV7-2 and TRBJ2-3; TRBD2 aligns across 11 bases. The germline V gene has CDR1 SGHTA and CDR2 FQGNSA. This CDR3 comprises 15 residues. V gave up 5 bases and J gave up 3 bases; unmatched junction bases: 4. This chain's CDR3 is CASSLTSGRTDTQYF. For the CDR3, the DNA is TGTGCCAGCAGCCTAACTAGCGGGAGAACAGATACGCAGTATTTT.

On this clone itself: The sample contains more than one DNA sequence encoding this CDR3. The chain uses TRBV7-9 and TRBJ2-7; D is uncertain. Germline V gene sequence: CDR1 SEHNR, CDR2 FQNEAQ (reference sequence). V was clipped by 4 bases and J by 6 bases, with 7 bases between them. The CDR3 consists of 11 residues. CDR3 nucleotides: TGTGCCAGCAGCTCCTTTGGCGAGCAGTACTTC. Translated: CASSSFGEQYF. Full variable domain (missing parts from reference TRBV7-9 and TRBJ2-7): DTGVSQNPRHKITKRGQNVTFRCDPISEHNRLYWYRQTLGQGPEFLTYFQNEAQLEKSRLLSDRFSAERPKGSFSTLEIQRTEQGDSAMYLCASSSFGEQYFGPGTRLTVT.

The chain couples TRBV19 to TRBJ2-2; no firm D call. There are 17 residues in the CDR3. V lost 4 bases and J lost 4, with 19 bases in between. Germline V gene data show CDR1 as LNHDA and CDR2 as SQIVND (reference sequence). This chain's CDR3 is CASSKNAVLGTTGELFF. The CDR3 DNA follows: TGTGCCAGTAGTAAAAATGCGGTCCTGGGTACCACCGGGGAGCTGTTTTTT.

This rearrangement joins TRBV5-4 to TRBJ2-5; the match to TRBD2 covers 14 bases. CDR1 SGHNT and CDR2 YYREEE come from the germline V gene (reference sequence). V lost 4 bases, J lost 5 bases, and 4 bases stayed unmatched. This CDR3 spans 15 amino acids. This CDR3 reads CASSPGLAGAETQYF. The CDR3 DNA follows: TGTGCCAGCAGCCCGGGACTAGCGGGAGCGGAGACCCAGTACTTC.

This chain joins TRBV6-1 and TRBJ2-2; D is perhaps TRBD2 (6 bases). V lost 3 bases and J 9 bases, leaving 20 bases between the germline ends. The CDR3 is 16 residues long. Germline lookup yields CDR1 MNHNS and CDR2 SASEGT. The CDR3 DNA reads as TGTGCCAGCAGTGACCCGAGTAGCGGCCTTCCTTGGGAGCTGTTTTTT. Translated, it gives CASSDPSSGLPWELFF.

In this sample, this clone turned up once. The V gene is TRBV29-1, the J gene TRBJ2-7; D possibly corresponds to TRBD1 (6 bases). The CDR3 covers 14 residues. V lost 3 bases to trimming and J lost 4 bases, with 16 bases between them. Germline-derived CDR1 and CDR2 are SQVTM and ANQGSEA. This CDR3 is CSVEISGQNYEQYF. The CDR3 coding sequence is TGCAGCGTTGAGATCTCCGGACAGAATTACGAGCAGTACTTC.

CDR3 in amino acids: CATRDRRLSSSTDTQYF. DNA for the CDR3: TGTGCCACCAGGGACAGGCGCCTTAGCTCTAGCACAGATACGCAGTATTTT. This rearrangement joins TRBV10-3 to TRBJ2-3; the match to TRBD1 covers 8 bases. The V gene's germline CDR1 is ENHRY and CDR2 SYGVKD. With V trimmed by 10 bases and J by 0 bases, 15 bases remained unmatched. This CDR3 region has 17 residues.

On this clone: The sample contains more than one DNA sequence encoding this CDR3. The V call is TRBV6-6, the J call TRBJ2-3; D unclear. CDR3 length: 12 residues. Germline loops: CDR1 MNHNY, CDR2 SVGAGI (reference sequence). Trimming removed 3 bases at V and 2 bases at J, with 3 bases between. CDR3 region: CASSYNTDTQYF. CDR3 bases: TGTGCCAGCAGTTATAACACAGATACGCAGTATTTT.

The CDR3 here is CASSSVNTEAFF. The CDR3 nucleotides read TGTGCCAGCAGTTCTGTTAACACTGAAGCTTTCTTT. The chain has TRBV28 and TRBJ1-1; no firm D call. V gave up 4 bases and J gave up 2 bases, with 5 bases separating them. The CDR3 length is 12 residues. CDR1 is MDHEN and CDR2 is SYDVKM in the germline V gene. Combining the CDR3 with reference TRBV28 and TRBJ1-1 gives the whole variable domain DVKVTQSSRYLVKRTGEKVFLECVQDMDHENMFWYRQDPGLGLRLIYFSYDVKMKEKGDIPEGYSVSREKKERFSLILESASTNQTSMYLCASSSVNTEAFFGQGTRLTVV.

The V gene is TRBV9, the J gene TRBJ2-1; D is uncertain. The CDR3 sequence is 15 residues long. Germline V gene lookup returns CDR1 SGDLS and CDR2 YYNGEE. Deletions cut 2 bases from V and 1 base from J, with 10 bases between. CDR3 in DNA: TGTGCCAGCAGCGTGTCGGCAGGATCCTACAATGAGCAGTTCTTC. Translating it yields CASSVSAGSYNEQFF.

V usage is TRBV29-1 and J usage is TRBJ2-1; tentatively, D is TRBD2 (6 bases). CDR1 SQVTM and CDR2 ANQGSEA come from the germline V gene. This CDR3 comprises 13 residues. Trimming left V 6 bases short and J 4 bases short, with 13 bases between. This CDR3 reads CSVAGRVYNEQFF. CDR3 sequence (DNA): TGCAGCGTCGCGGGACGGGTGTACAATGAGCAGTTCTTC.

The CDR3 DNA reads TGTGCCAGCAGAAAAGGGACTAGCGGGGATACCTACAATGAGCAGTTCTTC. Translated, it gives CASRKGTSGDTYNEQFF. V is TRBV7-8 and J is TRBJ2-1; TRBD2 matches at 13 bases. J lost 2 bases, V lost 6 bases, and 7 bases had no gene match. The germline gives CDR1 SGHVS, CDR2 FQNEAQ. This CDR3 is 17 amino acids long.

V and J are TRBV4-1 and TRBJ1-1; D may be TRBD1 (6 bases). V was clipped by 7 bases and J by 0 bases, with 9 bases between them. Per germline, CDR1 MGHRA and CDR2 YSYEKL. CDR3 length: 13 residues. The DNA for the CDR3 is TGCGCCAGCAAACAGGGTATGAACACTGAAGCTTTCTTT. It specifies CASKQGMNTEAFF.

In nucleotides, the CDR3 is TGTGCCAGCAGGGCCAGGACAAATCAGCCCCAGCATTTT. This codes for CASRARTNQPQHF. The chain employs TRBV2 and TRBJ1-5, with D perhaps matching TRBD1 (5 bases). Trimming removed 6 bases at V and 4 bases at J, with 10 bases between. This CDR3 has 13 residues. In germline, CDR1 is SNHLY, CDR2 FYNNEI.

The sample holds one count of this clone. The chain uses TRBV6-6 and TRBJ1-5; tentative D call: TRBD1 (6 bases). The CDR3 extends over 15 amino acids. V lost 0 bases, J lost 3 bases, and 9 bases lay in between. The germline V gene has CDR1 MNHNY and CDR2 SVGAGI (reference sequence). Here the CDR3 reads CASSYSDRVNQPQHF. CDR3 coding DNA: TGTGCCAGCAGTTACTCGGACAGAGTCAATCAGCCCCAGCATTTT.